This record looks at one TCR beta chain sequence and its context. Each patient came to thyroid surgery without any prior treatment (of any kind). The CDR3 has 15 residues. The ends were cut back, 1 base at V and 1 base at J, with 10 bases in the middle. Germline loops: CDR1 MDHEN, CDR2 SYDVKM. This sample was taken from a study of metastatic and nonmetastatic thyroid tumors. TCRdb used MiXCR to call clones anew from the PCR reads. The sample holds 35,000 to 40,000 clones; under 30% are singletons and the top ten take roughly a tenth. Source material: blood. The clonotype originates from a male donor with papillary thyroid cancer or a benign thyroid nodule (not recorded which). Some clones in this sample may be carry-over from other donors' samples. This chain links TRBV28 with TRBJ1-2; the D is unclear. This chain's CDR3 is CASSLSEKRNYGYTF. The DNA for the CDR3 is TGTGCCAGCAGTTTATCCGAGAAACGTAACTATGGCTACACCTTC.